The T cell receptor beta chain described here comes from a study of cytomegalovirus exposure and HLA in healthy donors. PCR amplification relied on 60 Vbeta primers (plus 13 Jbeta primers). Method: immunoSEQ multiplex PCR; TCRdb's copy keeps in-frame clones and lacks some. The sample records 200,000 to 250,000 clones, approximately 85% being singletons. This CDR3 has 14 amino acids. Germline loops: CDR1 MGHDK, CDR2 SYGVNS. V was pared by 5 bases and J by 6 bases, with 15 bases between. This sequence originates from a girl aged 2 to 10 in good health and CMV-seronegative. This chain uses TRBV25-1 with TRBJ2-3; D may be TRBD2 (5 bases). The sequenced material came from PBMCs. The CDR3 spells CASSRGRAYDTQYF. The CDR3 DNA reads TGTGCCAGCAGTCGGGGTCGGGCGTACGATACGCAGTATTTT. Together with reference TRBV25-1 and TRBJ2-3, the CDR3 gives the full variable domain: EADIYQTPRYLVIGTGKKITLECSQTMGHDKMYWYQQDPGMELHLIHYSYGVNSTEKGDLSSESTVSRIRTEHFPLTLESARPSHTSQYLCASSRGRAYDTQYFGPGTRLTVL.